Each of the 14 T cell receptor beta chains below was sequenced from the same sample in a study of cytomegalovirus exposure and HLA in healthy donors. The PCR used 60 Vbeta and 13 Jbeta primers. The data were produced by immunoSEQ multiplex PCR, yet TCRdb's version contains in-frame clones alone and is incomplete. Of 150,000 to 200,000 clones listed, approximately 72% are singletons. Specimen: PBMCs. The receptors shown here come from a human donor in good health.

The chain joins TRBV29-1 to TRBJ1-4; 7 bases are shared with TRBD1. The ends lost 6 bases at V and 2 bases at J; junction bases unmatched: 9. The CDR3 covers 15 residues. Germline V gene lookup returns CDR1 SQVTM and CDR2 ANQGSEA. CDR3 coding DNA: TGCAGCGTCCAGGGGGACAGTTCGACTAATGAAAAACTGTTTTTT. Residues: CSVQGDSSTNEKLFF.

This clone was detected only a few times. This chain connects TRBV11-1 to TRBJ2-5, with 7 positions matching TRBD2. V was clipped by 4 bases and J by 4 bases; unmatched bases: 3. Germline CDR1 reads SGHAT; CDR2 reads FQDESV (reference sequence). The CDR3 contains 13 residues. CDR3 in DNA: TGTGCCAGCAGCTACGAGCGGGGAGAGACCCAGTACTTC. Translation gives CASSYERGETQYF. Combining the CDR3 with reference TRBV11-1 and TRBJ2-5 gives the whole variable domain EAEVAQSPRYKITEKSQAVAFWCDPISGHATLYWYRQILGQGPELLVQFQDESVVDDSQLPKDRFSAERLKGVDSTLKIQPAELGDSAMYLCASSYERGETQYFGPGTRLLVL.

The V call is TRBV5-1, the J call TRBJ2-1; TRBD2 might be the D (5 bases). Germline V gene sequence: CDR1 SGHRS, CDR2 YFSETQ. Trimming cost V 0 bases and J 7 bases, with 11 bases left between them. CDR3 length: 14 residues. The CDR3 bases are TGCGCCAGCAGCTTGGCCCCGCTAGCAAATGAGCAGTTCTTC. Its protein product is CASSLAPLANEQFF.

The chain carries TRBV7-8 and TRBJ1-1, with D possibly matching TRBD1 (5 bases). With 3 bases removed from V and 5 bases from J, the gap between germline ends came to 28 bases. The CDR3 contains 19 residues. In germline, CDR1 is SGHVS, CDR2 FQNEAQ. Here the CDR3 reads CASSLQFSDGQDEKTEAFF. CDR3 coding DNA: TGTGCCAGCAGCTTGCAGTTCTCGGATGGACAAGATGAAAAAACTGAAGCTTTCTTT.

The chain carries TRBV6-6 and TRBJ1-2; 7 positions match TRBD1. CDR1 is MNHNY and CDR2 is SVGAGI in the germline V gene (reference sequence). With V trimmed by 2 bases and J by 6 bases, 3 bases remained unmatched. The CDR3 extends over 13 amino acids. In DNA form, the CDR3 reads TGTGCCAGCAGTTACAGGGGGCTTGATGGCTACACCTTC. Protein: CASSYRGLDGYTF.

This clone has a single count. This chain joins TRBV5-1 and TRBJ1-6; 9 bases are shared with TRBD1. Germline trimming cut 4 bases from V and 8 bases from J; bases unmatched to any gene: 7. This CDR3 is built from 15 residues. Germline V gene data show CDR1 as SGHRS and CDR2 as YFSETQ. The CDR3 DNA reads as TGCGCCAGCAGCGCCCTCCGACAGGGGGATTCACCCCTCCACTTT. Translated: CASSALRQGDSPLHF.

This clone came up a few times. The rearrangement joins TRBV9 to TRBJ2-2; tentative D call: TRBD1 (7 bases). The germline CDR1 and CDR2 sequences are SGDLS and YYNGEE. The CDR3 extends over 17 amino acids. V lost 4 bases to trimming and J lost 5 bases, with 21 bases between them. The CDR3 nucleotides are TGTGCCAGCAGCCCCGGGAGCCGGACAGGCTCGACCGGGGAGCTGTTTTTT. Its protein is CASSPGSRTGSTGELFF. The whole variable domain, filled in from reference TRBV9 and TRBJ2-2, reads DSGVTQTPKHLITATGQRVTLRCSPRSGDLSVYWYQQSLDQGLQFLIQYYNGEERAKGNILERFSAQQFPDLHSELNLSSLELGDSALYFCASSPGSRTGSTGELFFGEGSRLTVL.

The J gene is TRBJ2-1, the V gene TRBV5-4; D possibly corresponds to TRBD2 (7 bases). Per the germline V gene, CDR1 is SGHNT and CDR2 is YYREEE (reference sequence). The CDR3 has 14 residues. Trimming removed 5 bases from V and 8 bases from J, with 17 bases in between. The CDR3 region has the DNA TGTGCCAGCAGGGGGAGGGGGGGCAGCGATGAGCAGTTCTTC. It codes for CASRGRGGSDEQFF. The complete variable domain, with remaining parts taken from reference TRBV5-4 and TRBJ2-1, reads ETGVTQSPTHLIKTRGQQVTLRCSSQSGHNTVSWYQQALGQGPQFIFQYYREEENGRGNFPPRFSGLQFPNYSSELNVNALELDDSALYLCASRGRGGSDEQFFGPGTRLTVL.

The V gene is TRBV7-2, the J gene TRBJ2-3; unclear D gene. The CDR3 spans 13 residues. Germline loops: CDR1 SGHTA, CDR2 FQGNSA. The ends were cut back, 1 base at V and 2 bases at J, with 4 bases in the middle. The CDR3 DNA is TGTGCCAGCAGCTTAGGTATCACAGATACGCAGTATTTT. This sequence encodes CASSLGITDTQYF. Supplemented by reference TRBV7-2 and TRBJ2-3, the full variable domain reads GAGVSQSPSNKVTEKGKDVELRCDPISGHTALYWYRQSLGQGLEFLIYFQGNSAPDKSGLPSDRFSAERTGGSVSTLTIQRTQQEDSAVYLCASSLGITDTQYFGPGTRLTVL.

The V gene is TRBV2, the J gene TRBJ2-3; 7 positions agree with TRBD2. CDR1 and CDR2 (germline): SNHLY, FYNNEI. After removal of 3 bases from V and 2 bases from J, the junction contained 5 bases not matched to a gene. The CDR3 has 15 amino acids. Here the CDR3 DNA reads TGTGCCAGCAGTGATCGAGCGGGGACCACAGATACGCAGTATTTT. It yields the protein CASSDRAGTTDTQYF. Variable domain in full (rest from reference TRBV2 and TRBJ2-3): EPEVTQTPSHQVTQMGQEVILRCVPISNHLYFYWYRQILGQKVEFLVSFYNNEISEKSEIFDDQFSVERPDGSNFTLKIRSTKLEDSAMYFCASSDRAGTTDTQYFGPGTRLTVL.

This clone was found a few times. The chain combines TRBV5-1 with TRBJ2-3; 13 nucleotides align to TRBD2. Germline-derived CDR1 and CDR2 are SGHRS and YFSETQ. The CDR3 loop spans 15 amino acids. The V and J ends lost 7 bases and 4 bases, in that order; junction bases with no gene match: 6. DNA of the CDR3: TGCGCCAGCGGCGGACTAGCGGGGGAGGCAGATACGCAGTATTTT. It codes for CASGGLAGEADTQYF.

The chain has TRBV10-3 and TRBJ2-3; possibly TRBD2 for D (6 bases). The germline V and J ends were trimmed by 0 bases and 3 bases, with 16 bases remaining between them. This CDR3 contains 17 residues. From germline, CDR1 is ENHRY and CDR2 SYGVKD. In nucleotides, the CDR3 is TGTGCCATCAGTGAGTCGACCGGGGGTGAGGGGACAGATACGCAGTATTTT. Protein sequence: CAISESTGGEGTDTQYF.

The V gene is TRBV15, the J gene TRBJ1-1; 8 bases are a match to TRBD1. V trimming: 5 bases; J trimming: 10 bases; junction bases outside the gene matches: 18. CDR1 is LNHNV, CDR2 YYDKDF, per germline (reference sequence). The CDR3 length is 16 residues. The DNA for the CDR3 is TGTGCCACCAGCCGTAGCCCAACCGGGCAGGGGGCGGGAGCTTTCTTT. Translated, it gives CATSRSPTGQGAGAFF.

This chain links TRBV2 with TRBJ1-2; perhaps TRBD1 as D (5 bases). CDR1 and CDR2 (germline): SNHLY, FYNNEI. The CDR3 contains 12 residues. Trimming cost V 8 bases and J 10 bases, with 17 bases left between them. The CDR3 DNA sequence: TGTGCCAGCTTATACGGGGGGGATTCCTACACCTTC. Translated: CASLYGGDSYTF. The whole variable domain, remainder taken from reference TRBV2 and TRBJ1-2, is EPEVTQTPSHQVTQMGQEVILRCVPISNHLYFYWYRQILGQKVEFLVSFYNNEISEKSEIFDDQFSVERPDGSNFTLKIRSTKLEDSAMYFCASLYGGDSYTFGSGTRLTVV.